The rows below give T cell receptor beta chains drawn from one sample of a study of T-cell memory formation after mild COVID-19. TCRdb re-called the 5' RACE reads through MiXCR, storing one row per CDR3 protein. The sample lists about 340,000 distinct CDR3 sequences, less than 25% occurring once. The specimen was PBMCs or a T cell subset sorted from them (not recorded which). These receptors were collected from a man younger than 35 who had mild COVID-19 (a few samples of this study predate the infection). Cell type and time point are not known. CDR3s include the opening cysteine and the closing phenylalanine or tryptophan. Each record gives: CDR3 protein, V gene, clone size, J gene. The size of a clone is reported for some rows only, either as once, few or many, or as a class for expanded clones.

CDR3 protein: CASSYSEGGRNIQYF; V gene: TRBV6-5; clone size: NA; J gene: TRBJ2-4
CDR3 protein: CASRGWGGNEQFF; V gene: TRBV19; clone size: NA; J gene: TRBJ2-1
CDR3 protein: CASSLAVDTGELFF; V gene: TRBV7-2; clone size: NA; J gene: TRBJ2-2
CDR3 protein: CASVAGDLNTQYF; V gene: TRBV6-1; clone size: few; J gene: TRBJ2-3
CDR3 protein: CASSPTWGPYEQYF; V gene: TRBV3-1; clone size: few; J gene: TRBJ2-7
CDR3 protein: CASSLGQGESRETQYF; V gene: TRBV7-9; clone size: NA; J gene: TRBJ2-5
CDR3 protein: CASSGRGAAQETQYF; V gene: TRBV28; clone size: few; J gene: TRBJ2-5
CDR3 protein: CASRSGLSTDTQYF; V gene: TRBV6-5; clone size: NA; J gene: TRBJ2-3
CDR3 protein: CASSPPGTSGETQYF; V gene: TRBV5-6; clone size: NA; J gene: TRBJ2-5
CDR3 protein: CATKPGLATDEQYF; V gene: TRBV5-1; clone size: few; J gene: TRBJ2-7
CDR3 protein: CSARDYGNQPQHF; V gene: TRBV20-1; clone size: few; J gene: TRBJ1-5
CDR3 protein: CASSPPGGTSYNEQFF; V gene: TRBV18; clone size: once; J gene: TRBJ2-1
CDR3 protein: CASSFRERPQHF; V gene: TRBV12-3/TRBV12-4; clone size: NA; J gene: TRBJ1-5
CDR3 protein: CASSLVGTGDYEQYF; V gene: TRBV7-2; clone size: few; J gene: TRBJ2-7
CDR3 protein: CASSLTERGNTEAFF; V gene: TRBV27; clone size: NA; J gene: TRBJ1-1
CDR3 protein: CASSPQGLEKLFF; V gene: TRBV3-1; clone size: few; J gene: TRBJ1-4
CDR3 protein: CSAREAGANVLTF; V gene: TRBV20-1; clone size: few; J gene: TRBJ2-6
CDR3 protein: CASSQGGGGNTEAFF; V gene: TRBV3-1; clone size: few; J gene: TRBJ1-1
CDR3 protein: CASSFQGSEQFF; V gene: TRBV28; clone size: NA; J gene: TRBJ2-1
CDR3 protein: CATSASGDSTDTQYF; V gene: TRBV24-1; clone size: few; J gene: TRBJ2-3
CDR3 protein: CASSERLGLAKNIQYF; V gene: TRBV10-2; clone size: NA; J gene: TRBJ2-4